This T cell receptor beta chain was recorded in a study of early T cells in non-severe SARS-CoV-2 infection. TCRdb passed the 5' RACE reads through MiXCR, listing each CDR3 protein once. The data hold about 90,000 distinct CDR3 sequences, with around 12% observed a single time. V lost 1 base and J 6 bases, leaving 9 bases between the germline ends. Germline lookup yields CDR1 LGHDT and CDR2 YNNKEL (reference sequence). The length of the CDR3 is 13 residues. Sequencing was performed on whole blood, taken at baseline. This TCR derives from an adult who was a healthcare worker with PCR-confirmed SARS-CoV-2 infection or an uninfected control (not recorded which). J is TRBJ1-1 and V is TRBV3-1, with D hard to call. The CDR3 DNA reads as TGTGCCAGCAGCCAAGCCCCTTTCCCTGAAGCTTTCTTT. This sequence encodes CASSQAPFPEAFF.